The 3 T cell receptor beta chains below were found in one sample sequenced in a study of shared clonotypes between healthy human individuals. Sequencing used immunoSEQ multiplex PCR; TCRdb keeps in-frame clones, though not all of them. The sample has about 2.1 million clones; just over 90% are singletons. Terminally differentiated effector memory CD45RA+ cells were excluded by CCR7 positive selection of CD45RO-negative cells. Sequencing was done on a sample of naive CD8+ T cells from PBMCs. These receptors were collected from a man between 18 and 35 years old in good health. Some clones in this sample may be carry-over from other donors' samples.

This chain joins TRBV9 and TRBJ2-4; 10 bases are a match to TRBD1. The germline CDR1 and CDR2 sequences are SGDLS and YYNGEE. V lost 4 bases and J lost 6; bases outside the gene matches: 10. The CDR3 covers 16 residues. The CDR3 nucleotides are TGTGCCAGCAGCCCCAGACAGGGGGCTATGTTAAACATTCAGTACTTC. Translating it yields CASSPRQGAMLNIQYF.

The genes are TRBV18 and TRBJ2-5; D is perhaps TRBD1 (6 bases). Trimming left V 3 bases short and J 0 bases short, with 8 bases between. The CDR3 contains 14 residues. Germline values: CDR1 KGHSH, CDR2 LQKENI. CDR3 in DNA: TGTGCCAGCTCACCTTGGACAGACCAAGAGACCCAGTACTTC. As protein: CASSPWTDQETQYF.

The CDR3 sequence is CASSWSGRGSYEQYF. CDR3 sequence (DNA): TGTGCCAGCAGCTGGAGCGGGCGCGGGTCCTACGAGCAGTACTTC. V usage is TRBV27 and J usage is TRBJ2-7; D may be TRBD2 (6 bases). V lost 6 bases, J lost 1 base, and 16 bases lay in between. CDR3 length: 15 amino acids. Germline V lookup: CDR1 MNHEY, CDR2 SMNVEV (reference sequence).